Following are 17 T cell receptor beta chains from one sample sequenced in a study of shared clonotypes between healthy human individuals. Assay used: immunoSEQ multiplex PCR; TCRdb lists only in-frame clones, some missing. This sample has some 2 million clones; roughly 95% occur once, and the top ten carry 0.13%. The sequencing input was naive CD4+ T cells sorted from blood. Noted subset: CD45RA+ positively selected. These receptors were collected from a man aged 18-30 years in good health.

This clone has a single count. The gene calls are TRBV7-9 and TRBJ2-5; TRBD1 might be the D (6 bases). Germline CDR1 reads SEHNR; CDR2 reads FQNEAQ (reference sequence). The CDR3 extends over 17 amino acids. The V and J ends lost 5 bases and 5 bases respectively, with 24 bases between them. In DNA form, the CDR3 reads TGTGCCAGCAGCACTAGTATTTCACAGGGCTTGGGGGAGACCCAGTACTTC. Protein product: CASSTSISQGLGETQYF.

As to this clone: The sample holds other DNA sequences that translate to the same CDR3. The DNA for the CDR3 is TGCGCCAGCAGACCTCCGGGACAGGGGTACGAGCAGTACTTC. Translation gives CASRPPGQGYEQYF. This sequence joins TRBV5-1 and TRBJ2-7, with 10 bases fitting TRBD1. J lost 4 bases, V lost 5 bases, and 6 bases had no gene match. Germline CDR1 SGHRS, CDR2 YFSETQ. The CDR3 length is 14 residues.

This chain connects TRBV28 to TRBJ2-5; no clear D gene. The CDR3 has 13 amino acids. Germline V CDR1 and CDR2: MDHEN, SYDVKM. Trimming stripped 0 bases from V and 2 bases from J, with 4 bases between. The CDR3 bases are TGTGCCAGCAGTTTATGGATACAAGAGACCCAGTACTTC. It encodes CASSLWIQETQYF.

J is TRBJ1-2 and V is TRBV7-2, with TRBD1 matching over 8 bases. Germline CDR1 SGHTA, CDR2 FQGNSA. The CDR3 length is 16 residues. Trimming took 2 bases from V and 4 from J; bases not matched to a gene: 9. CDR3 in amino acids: CASSLSRTGISYGYTF. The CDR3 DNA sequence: TGTGCCAGCAGCTTAAGCAGGACAGGGATTAGCTATGGCTACACCTTC.

The CDR3 spells CASSISIRGGYTF. The CDR3 DNA is TGTGCCAGTAGTATCTCCATCCGGGGAGGCTACACCTTC. The chain combines TRBV19 with TRBJ1-2; D is undetermined. Germline V gene data show CDR1 as LNHDA and CDR2 as SQIVND (reference sequence). The V end was cut by 3 bases, the J end by 8 bases, with 13 bases between. The CDR3 runs to 13 residues. Drawing the rest from reference TRBV19 and TRBJ1-2, the complete variable domain is DGGITQSPKYLFRKEGQNVTLSCEQNLNHDAMYWYRQDPGQGLRLIYYSQIVNDFQKGDIAEGYSVSREKKESFPLTVTSAQKNPTAFYLCASSISIRGGYTFGSGTRLTVV.

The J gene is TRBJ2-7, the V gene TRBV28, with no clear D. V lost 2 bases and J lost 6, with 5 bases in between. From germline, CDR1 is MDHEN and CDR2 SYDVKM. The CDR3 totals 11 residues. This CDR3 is CASSLGVEQYF. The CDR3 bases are TGTGCCAGCAGTTTAGGTGTCGAGCAGTACTTC.

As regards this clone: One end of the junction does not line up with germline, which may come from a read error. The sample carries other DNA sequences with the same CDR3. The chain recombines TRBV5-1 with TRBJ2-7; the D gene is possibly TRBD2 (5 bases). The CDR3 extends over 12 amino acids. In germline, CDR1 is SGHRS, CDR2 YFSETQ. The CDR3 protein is CASSLEGYEQYF. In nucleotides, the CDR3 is TGTGCCAGCAGCCTCGAGGGCTACGAGCAGTACTTC. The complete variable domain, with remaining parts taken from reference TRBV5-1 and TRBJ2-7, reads KAGVTQTPRYLIKTRGQQVTLSCSPISGHRSVSWYQQTPGQGLQFLFEYFSETQRNKGNFPGRFSGRQFSNSRSEMNVSTLELGDSALYLCASSLEGYEQYFGPGTRLTVT.

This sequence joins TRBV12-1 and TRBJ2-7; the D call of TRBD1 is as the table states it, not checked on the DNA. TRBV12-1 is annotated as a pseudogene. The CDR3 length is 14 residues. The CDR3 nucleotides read TGTGCCAGCAGCTTGAGACAATTATCCTACGAGCAGTACTTC. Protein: CASSLRQLSYEQYF.

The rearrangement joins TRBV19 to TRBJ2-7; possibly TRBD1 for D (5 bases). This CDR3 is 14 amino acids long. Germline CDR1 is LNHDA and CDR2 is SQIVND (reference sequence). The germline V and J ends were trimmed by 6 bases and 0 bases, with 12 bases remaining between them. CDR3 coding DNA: TGTGCCAGTAGGGGGCTTGGGCTCTCCTACGAGCAGTACTTC. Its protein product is CASRGLGLSYEQYF. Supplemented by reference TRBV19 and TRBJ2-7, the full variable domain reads DGGITQSPKYLFRKEGQNVTLSCEQNLNHDAMYWYRQDPGQGLRLIYYSQIVNDFQKGDIAEGYSVSREKKESFPLTVTSAQKNPTAFYLCASRGLGLSYEQYFGPGTRLTVT.

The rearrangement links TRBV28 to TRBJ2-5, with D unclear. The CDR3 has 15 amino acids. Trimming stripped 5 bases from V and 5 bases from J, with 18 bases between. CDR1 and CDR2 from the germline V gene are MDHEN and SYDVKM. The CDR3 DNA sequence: TGTGCCAGCAGTCCCCCTAGGGTCGGTGGGGAGACCCAGTACTTC. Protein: CASSPPRVGGETQYF.

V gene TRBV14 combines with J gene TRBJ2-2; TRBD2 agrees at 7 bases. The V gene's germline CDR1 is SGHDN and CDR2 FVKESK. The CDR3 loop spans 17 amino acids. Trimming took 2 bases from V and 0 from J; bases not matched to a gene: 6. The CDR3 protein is CASSQQSGAANTGELFF. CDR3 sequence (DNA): TGTGCCAGCAGCCAACAGAGCGGGGCCGCGAACACCGGGGAGCTGTTTTTT.

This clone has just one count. CDR3: CAWRDYNEQYF. The CDR3 DNA reads TGTGCCTGGAGGGACTATAACGAGCAGTACTTC. This sequence joins TRBV30 and TRBJ2-7; maybe TRBD2 (6 bases). Germline V lookup: CDR1 GTSNPN, CDR2 SVGIG (reference sequence). Trimming removed 3 bases at V and 5 bases at J, with 8 bases between. This CDR3 comprises 11 residues.

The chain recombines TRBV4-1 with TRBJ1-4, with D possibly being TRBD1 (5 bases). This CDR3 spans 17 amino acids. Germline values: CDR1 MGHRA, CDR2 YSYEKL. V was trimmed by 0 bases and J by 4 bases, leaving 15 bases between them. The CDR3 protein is CASSQEGNGAFNEKLFF. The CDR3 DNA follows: TGCGCCAGCAGCCAAGAAGGAAACGGGGCTTTTAATGAAAAACTGTTTTTT.

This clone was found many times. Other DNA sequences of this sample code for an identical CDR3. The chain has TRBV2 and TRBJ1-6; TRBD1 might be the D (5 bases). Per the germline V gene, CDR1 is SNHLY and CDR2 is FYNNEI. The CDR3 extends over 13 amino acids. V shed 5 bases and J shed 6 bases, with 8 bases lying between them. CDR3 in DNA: TGTGCCAGCAGTTGGGGGGGTAATTCACCCCTCCACTTT. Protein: CASSWGGNSPLHF.

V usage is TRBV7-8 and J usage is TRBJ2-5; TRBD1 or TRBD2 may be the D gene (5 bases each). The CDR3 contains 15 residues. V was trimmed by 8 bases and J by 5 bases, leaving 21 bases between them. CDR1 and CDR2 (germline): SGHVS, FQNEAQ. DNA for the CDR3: TGTGCCAGCGGGGCAGCGCATAGTGGAGGTGAGACCCAGTACTTC. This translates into CASGAAHSGGETQYF.

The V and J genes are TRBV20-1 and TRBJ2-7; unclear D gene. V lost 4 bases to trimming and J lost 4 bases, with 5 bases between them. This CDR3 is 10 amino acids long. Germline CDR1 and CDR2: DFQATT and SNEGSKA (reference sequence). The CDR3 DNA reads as TGCAGTGCTACAAGATACGAGCAGTACTTC. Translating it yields CSATRYEQYF.

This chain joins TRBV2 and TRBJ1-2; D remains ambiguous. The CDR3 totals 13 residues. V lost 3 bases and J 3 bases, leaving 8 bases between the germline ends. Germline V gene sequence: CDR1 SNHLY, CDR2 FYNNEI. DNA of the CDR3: TGTGCCAGCAGTGAGGACTCTTACTATGGCTACACCTTC. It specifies CASSEDSYYGYTF.